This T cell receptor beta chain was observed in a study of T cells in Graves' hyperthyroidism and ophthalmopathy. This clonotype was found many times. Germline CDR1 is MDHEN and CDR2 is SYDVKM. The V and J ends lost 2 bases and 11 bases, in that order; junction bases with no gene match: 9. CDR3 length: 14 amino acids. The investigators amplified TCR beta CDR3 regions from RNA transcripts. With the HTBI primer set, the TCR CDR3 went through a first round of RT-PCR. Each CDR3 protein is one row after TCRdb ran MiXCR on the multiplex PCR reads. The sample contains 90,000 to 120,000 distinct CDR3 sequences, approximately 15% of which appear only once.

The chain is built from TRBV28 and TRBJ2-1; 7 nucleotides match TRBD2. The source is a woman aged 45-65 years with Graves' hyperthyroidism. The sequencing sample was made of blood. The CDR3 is CASSLGAKREKQFF. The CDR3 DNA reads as TGTGCCAGCAGTTTAGGCGCAAAGCGGGAAAAGCAGTTCTTC.